The rows below give T cell receptor beta chains drawn from one sample of a study of beta chain features in type 1 diabetes. Profiling relied on immunoSEQ multiplex PCR, and the TCRdb table lists in-frame clones only, not all of them. The sample records 390,000 or so clones, approximately 15% being singletons. Source material: naive CD4+ T cells from blood. All receptors derive from a man aged 25 to 40 in good health. Both conserved end residues are part of each CDR3.

v_call	j_call	cdr3_aa
TRBV29-1	TRBJ1-2	CSVVSSAGFYGYTF
TRBV30	TRBJ2-1	CAWAPGGAGTYNEQFF
TRBV30	TRBJ1-1	CAWSSDRENTEAFF
TRBV6-1	TRBJ2-5	CASSDIWAGQETQYF
TRBV7-9	TRBJ2-1	CASSLGGASYNEQFF
TRBV29-1	TRBJ2-5	CSVARRGETQYF
TRBV18	TRBJ1-2	CASSPSGQGGGYTF
TRBV29-1	TRBJ1-4	CSAQGGSIREKLFF
TRBV5-4	TRBJ1-1	CASSLQGGNTEAFF
TRBV28	TRBJ2-1	CASQGHPDYNEQFF
TRBV5-4	TRBJ2-5	CASSQGLAGAQETQYF
TRBV7-2	TRBJ1-5	CASSFDRNQPQHF
TRBV30	TRBJ2-2	CAWGATGELFF
TRBV7-6	TRBJ2-2	CASSSMIPQGPHTGELFF
TRBV29-1	TRBJ1-1	CSVEVWDRGLNTEAFF
TRBV9	TRBJ2-5	CASSVGGLQETQYF
TRBV14	TRBJ2-3	CASSLAGGRDTQYF
TRBV6-5	TRBJ2-5	CASSSDRGLTQYF
TRBV27	TRBJ2-3	CASKDYRTDTQYF
TRBV6-1	TRBJ2-7	CASNQDEQYF
TRBV2	TRBJ2-2	CASNRVDTGELFF
TRBV30	TRBJ2-3	CAFSGDSTDTQYF
TRBV5-4	TRBJ2-3	CASATRGRSTDTQYF
TRBV18	TRBJ2-1	CASSPGVAGERNEQFF
TRBV9	TRBJ2-4	CASSLGGLAKNIQYF
TRBV7-2	TRBJ1-2	CASSRWRDGYTF
TRBV2	TRBJ1-5	CASSESQPQHF
TRBV25-1	TRBJ2-1	CASSESGRGHYNEQFF
TRBV28	TRBJ2-5	CASSYSQETQYF
TRBV5-1	TRBJ1-1	CASSPVDRNTEAFF
TRBV18	TRBJ2-7	CASSPPVGSDEQYF
TRBV30	TRBJ2-1	CAWDLAGGGNEQFF
TRBV21-1	TRBJ1-2	CASSNRNKEKTF
TRBV19	TRBJ2-5	CASSPLTKETQYF
TRBV7-9	TRBJ1-1	CAGDGNTEAFF
TRBV6-6	TRBJ2-3	CASTYRGDTQYF
TRBV7-2	TRBJ2-7	CASSADRGAYEQYF